This T cell receptor (beta chain) was documented in a study of blood T cell repertoires in COVID-19 (TCRdb year 2020). With respect to the entire study: Samples from collaborators originated in the United States, Italy and Spain and spanned both the acute and convalescent phases of COVID-19. The material from the prospective study consisted of cDNA or gDNA derived from T cells, B-cell-depleted T cells, or PBMCs. The dataset comprised deeply sampled blood TCRbeta repertoires from subjects exposed to, actively infected with, or recovered from COVID-19. A freely available public database, intended as a resource for researchers studying the immune response to SARS-CoV-2, is where the repertoires were released. The samples were drawn from the first 160 participants of the ongoing ImmuneRACE study and from about 1,200 subjects provided by 6 global collaborators. Nearly every sample came with metadata listing a de-identified subject ID, COVID-19 status, age in years and sex. Where HLA class I and class II types were available, the types were taken from metadata supplied by the sample provider, not from assay-based typing.

Broader findings and caveats from the paper: The quantity of clinical and demographic metadata differed by source and by participant and was supplied without curation.

Comments on this clone: Its recognized antigen is unknown. No much larger clone is present one base from it, and per-base qualities are unavailable.

The immunoSEQ Assay, a bias-controlled multiplex PCR, was used to amplify TCRbeta CDR3 regions from genomic DNA. Turning to the authors' computational methods: Within the assay, amplification of reference gene primers was used to estimate how many nucleated cells each sample contained. To quantify the absolute abundance of each unique TCRbeta CDR3 rearrangement, sequence reads were collapsed and filtered. For each sample, productive Simpson clonality was calculated by taking the square root of Simpson's diversity index across productive rearrangements. The source is immuneACCESS, and TCRdb retained only in-frame sequences with V and J called. Part of the clones is not carried over; for the studies checked, unresolved V genes explain less than half of this, and the remainder is unexplained. Clonal size and the V and J genes are those of that table, whereas D and trimming came from the DNA. Present in this sample are roughly 250,000 clones, approximately 80% of which were seen just once. The ten most abundant clones make up approximately 5% of the sample.

Collaborating institutions collected whole blood in K2EDTA tubes following their own protocols. Collaborator samples were shipped for TCRbeta analysis as frozen whole blood, isolated PBMCs, or DNA extracted from either sample type. The clonotype originates from a woman older than 75 with active or convalescent COVID-19. What was sequenced was peripheral blood.

The bases are TGCGCCAGCAGTCCGGGAGCGGGTATTTACAATGAGCAGTTCTTC. This codes for CASSPGAGIYNEQFF. The sequence links TRBV5-1 to TRBJ2-1; TRBD2 is possibly the D segment (6 matching bases). The CDR3, cysteine through phenylalanine, is 15 amino acids long. Of all the DNA, just the CDR3 is kept, 45 bases in frame from base 1. V is shortened by 5 bases, J by 4 bases, and the region joining them spans 16 bases. CDR1 SGHRS and CDR2 YFSETQ are derived from the germline V gene. Where the CDR3 stops, the reference TRBV5-1 and TRBJ2-1 genes take over; the full variable domain is KAGVTQTPRYLIKTRGQQVTLSCSPISGHRSVSWYQQTPGQGLQFLFEYFSETQRNKGNFPGRFSGRQFSNSRSEMNVSTLELGDSALYLCASSPGAGIYNEQFFGPGTRLTVL.